This paragraph reports one T cell receptor (beta chain). The TCRbeta library was prepared with unique molecular identifiers. MiXCR was run by TCRdb on the PCR reads, yielding one entry per CDR3 protein. The sample lists 640,000 or so distinct CDR3 sequences, 16% occurring once. The sample originates from a study of T-cell reconstitution after alpha-beta-depleted transplantation in children. CDR3 length: 13 residues. V gave up 2 bases and J gave up 6 bases, with 10 bases separating them. V is TRBV12-3 or TRBV12-4 and J is TRBJ1-2; possible D gene TRBD1, 5 bases. The TCR was taken from a human donor who donated a stem cell graft to a child with acute myeloid leukemia. The specimen was PBMCs from the stem cell graft donor, collected from the stem cell graft. This chain's CDR3 is CASSLRGLDGYTF. CDR3 nucleotide sequence: TGTGCCAGCAGTTTAAGGGGCCTGGATGGCTACACCTTC.